What follows are 17 T cell receptor beta chains derived from one specimen sequenced in a study of blood T cell repertoires in COVID-19. Clones were sequenced by immunoSEQ multiplex PCR, and TCRdb holds only the in-frame ones, with some missing. The sample consists of around 310,000 clones, 80% to 95% of them appearing once. Sequencing used peripheral blood. The receptors were sampled from a woman younger than 45 with COVID-19, enrolled during active disease.

In its sample, this clone was seen once. The chain employs TRBV9 and TRBJ2-5; 12 bases map to TRBD2. Germline CDR1 and CDR2: SGDLS and YYNGEE. With 4 bases clipped from V and 5 bases from J, the junction kept 6 bases outside the gene matches. This CDR3 is built from 15 residues. The CDR3 region is CASSLSGTSGETQYF. CDR3 DNA sequence: TGTGCCAGCAGCCTCAGCGGGACTAGCGGGGAGACCCAGTACTTC.

This rearrangement joins TRBV18 to TRBJ2-5; D gene uncertain. This CDR3 is 15 amino acids long. Germline V gives CDR1 KGHSH, CDR2 LQKENI. With 1 base removed from V and 5 bases from J, the gap between germline ends came to 14 bases. The CDR3 sequence: CASSPRDSRRETQYF. The CDR3 nucleotides read TGTGCCAGCTCACCACGCGACTCACGACGGGAGACCCAGTACTTC.

This chain uses TRBV18 with TRBJ1-1; the D is unclear. Trimming took off 4 bases at V and 3 bases at J, with 9 bases between the two ends. This CDR3 is 13 amino acids long. The germline CDR1 and CDR2 sequences are KGHSH and LQKENI. CDR3 region: CASSLEKDTEAFF. The CDR3 DNA reads as TGTGCCAGCTCACTGGAGAAGGACACTGAAGCTTTCTTT.

The rearrangement uses TRBV7-2 and TRBJ1-4, with 7 nucleotides matching TRBD1. The CDR3 loop spans 16 amino acids. Trimming took 5 bases from V and 2 from J; bases not matched to a gene: 8. Looked up from germline, CDR1 is SGHTA and CDR2 is FQGNSA. The CDR3 DNA sequence: TGTGCCAGCAGCCCTTATGACAGGGCCACTAATGAAAAACTGTTTTTT. It encodes CASSPYDRATNEKLFF.

The V call is TRBV10-2, the J call TRBJ1-5, with 12 bases aligning to TRBD1. Germline lookup yields CDR1 WSHSY and CDR2 SAAADI. V shed 6 bases and J 11 bases; nucleotides not matched to a gene: 14. The CDR3 contains 16 residues. CDR3 nucleotides: TGCGCCAGCAGCGCCACCCGGGACAGGGGGCAATCAGCCCAGCATTTT. Its protein product is CASSATRDRGQSAQHF.

This chain links TRBV6-2 or TRBV6-3 with TRBJ2-1, with TRBD2 matching over 10 bases. CDR3 length: 19 amino acids. The germline V gene has CDR1 MNHEY and CDR2 SVGEGT. V lost 4 bases and J lost 4; bases outside the gene matches: 16. CDR3 sequence reads: CASSFPESFSGRRYNEQFF. The CDR3 DNA follows: TGTGCCAGCAGTTTCCCCGAATCATTTAGCGGGAGGCGGTACAATGAGCAGTTCTTC.

The genes are TRBV6-6 and TRBJ1-2; 9 nucleotides align to TRBD1. CDR3 length equals 15 residues. Trimming took 5 bases from V and 4 from J; bases not matched to a gene: 8. Germline CDR1 reads MNHNY; CDR2 reads SVGAGI (reference sequence). The CDR3 reads CASSKTGGGGYGYTF. CDR3 coding DNA: TGTGCCAGCAGTAAAACAGGGGGCGGAGGCTATGGCTACACCTTC.

The chain is built from TRBV10-2 and TRBJ1-1; possibly TRBD1 for D (6 bases). CDR1 and CDR2 from the germline V gene are WSHSY and SAAADI. V was clipped by 0 bases and J by 1 base, with 9 bases between them. The CDR3 length is 15 residues. The CDR3 loop reads CASSESGTQNTEAFF. In DNA form, the CDR3 reads TGCGCCAGCAGTGAGTCGGGGACACAGAACACTGAAGCTTTCTTT.

The chain recombines TRBV19 with TRBJ2-7, with D tentatively TRBD2 (5 bases). Trimming pared 8 bases from V and 0 bases from J, leaving 14 bases between. CDR3 length: 14 amino acids. Germline assignment: CDR1 LNHDA and CDR2 SQIVND (reference sequence). This CDR3 is CASVTARGSYEQYF. The CDR3 DNA reads TGTGCCAGTGTGACGGCCCGGGGCTCCTACGAGCAGTACTTC.

The chain carries TRBV7-9 and TRBJ2-5, with 8 bases that match TRBD1. The germline V gene encodes CDR1 SEHNR and CDR2 FQNEAQ (reference sequence). The junction had 5 bases not matched to a gene; V was cut back by 4 bases and J by 1 base. There are 15 residues in the CDR3. CDR3 in DNA: TGTGCCAGCAGCTCATCTGACAGGGGCCAAGAGACCCAGTACTTC. It yields the protein CASSSSDRGQETQYF.

The gene calls are TRBV28 and TRBJ1-5, with D possibly matching TRBD1 (6 bases). V was trimmed by 5 bases and J by 6 bases, leaving 20 bases between them. CDR3 size: 16 residues. CDR1 MDHEN and CDR2 SYDVKM come from the germline V gene. DNA of the CDR3: TGTGCCAGCAGTACTCCCCGGGGGGGGGCAGGTCAGCCCCAGCATTTT. It specifies CASSTPRGGAGQPQHF.

The chain couples TRBV18 to TRBJ1-2; D call uncertain. V lost 6 bases and J lost 0, with 14 bases in between. The CDR3 contains 15 residues. The germline CDR1 and CDR2 sequences are KGHSH and LQKENI. The CDR3 DNA is TGTGCCAGCTCCCCGACACCTATAGCTAACTATGGCTACACCTTC. It codes for CASSPTPIANYGYTF. Supplemented by reference TRBV18 and TRBJ1-2, the full variable domain reads NAGVMQNPRHLVRRRGQEARLRCSPMKGHSHVYWYRQLPEEGLKFMVYLQKENIIDESGMPKERFSAEFPKEGPSILRIQQVVRGDSAAYFCASSPTPIANYGYTFGSGTRLTVV.

V is TRBV24-1 and J is TRBJ2-1; 11 nucleotides align to TRBD2. This CDR3 is built from 18 residues. With 10 bases clipped from V and 7 bases from J, the junction kept 20 bases outside the gene matches. Germline V gene sequence: CDR1 KGHDR, CDR2 SFDVKD. The CDR3 bases are TGTGCCACATCCTCTAACGGACTAGCGGGCGATAGGAGGAATGAGCAGTTCTTC. This codes for CATSSNGLAGDRRNEQFF.

The chain couples TRBV5-4 to TRBJ2-7; 8 bases fit TRBD2. Germline V CDR1 and CDR2: SGHNT, YYREEE (reference sequence). There are 15 residues in the CDR3. The V and J ends lost 2 bases and 2 bases, in that order; junction bases with no gene match: 6. The CDR3 sequence is CASSFGLAGAYEQYF. In nucleotides, the CDR3 is TGTGCCAGCAGCTTCGGGCTAGCGGGCGCCTACGAGCAGTACTTC.

This clone was detected only a few times. The chain uses TRBV7-3 and TRBJ1-6; possibly TRBD1 for D (5 bases). The CDR3 is 14 amino acids. From germline, CDR1 is SGHTA and CDR2 FQGTGA. V was shortened by 5 bases and J by 7 bases, with 12 bases between the two germline ends. DNA for the CDR3: TGTGCCAGCAGCCTCCTGGGGCCGAATTCACCCCTCCACTTT. This encodes CASSLLGPNSPLHF. Full variable domain (rest looked up from reference TRBV7-3 and TRBJ1-6): GAGVSQTPSNKVTEKGKYVELRCDPISGHTALYWYRQSLGQGPEFLIYFQGTGAADDSGLPNDRFFAVRPEGSVSTLKIQRTERGDSAVYLCASSLLGPNSPLHFGNGTRLTVT.

The chain links TRBV5-1 to TRBJ2-7, with TRBD2 as a possible D gene (6 bases). Looked up from germline, CDR1 is SGHRS and CDR2 is YFSETQ. The length of the CDR3 is 14 residues. V lost 0 bases, J lost 6 bases, and 13 bases lay in between. The CDR3 DNA follows: TGCGCCAGCAGCTTGGGGGGTGGAGGGACCGAGCAGTACTTC. Its protein is CASSLGGGGTEQYF.

The V and J genes are TRBV7-3 and TRBJ2-1; 9 bases are shared with TRBD2. Unmatched junction bases numbered 9, after V lost 2 bases and J lost 7 bases. Germline CDR1 and CDR2: SGHTA and FQGTGA. The length of the CDR3 is 16 residues. CDR3: CASSLGGGRGGNEQFF. The CDR3 DNA follows: TGTGCCAGCAGCTTAGGTGGCGGGAGGGGTGGAAATGAGCAGTTCTTC.